What follows is one T cell receptor beta chain and its context. As yet, its antigen is unknown. The data were obtained in a study of Graves' ophthalmopathy and Graves' hyperthyroidism. Background on the study: At initial diagnosis, peripheral blood was obtained, and this preceded any treatment.

Study-wide points: A model built from 13 signatures distinguished ophthalmopathy from stable hyperthyroidism with roughly 85% sensitivity and about 81% specificity. In blood, most expanded thyroid clonotypes above 0.001 frequency were also detected.

PBMCs originated in 10 ml of fresh peripheral blood. V lost 9 bases, J lost 8 bases, and 17 bases lay in between. The CDR3 runs 12 residues. The V gene's germline CDR1 is SGHTA and CDR2 FQGNSA. The authors amplified TCR beta CDR3 regions from RNA transcripts. HTBI primers were used in a first-round RT-PCR, which preceded a second-round multiplex PCR. TCRdb processed the multiplex PCR reads anew with MiXCR; each CDR3 protein has one entry. The sample yields 300,000 to 400,000 distinct CDR3 sequences, about 17% seen once. The clonotype was recovered from an adult woman with stable Graves' hyperthyroidism. The V gene is TRBV7-2, the J gene TRBJ2-7; D may be TRBD1 (5 bases). The specimen was peripheral blood. CDR3 nucleotide sequence: TGTGCCAGTAGTCCCCAGGGCGACAAGCAGTACTTC. As protein: CASSPQGDKQYF.